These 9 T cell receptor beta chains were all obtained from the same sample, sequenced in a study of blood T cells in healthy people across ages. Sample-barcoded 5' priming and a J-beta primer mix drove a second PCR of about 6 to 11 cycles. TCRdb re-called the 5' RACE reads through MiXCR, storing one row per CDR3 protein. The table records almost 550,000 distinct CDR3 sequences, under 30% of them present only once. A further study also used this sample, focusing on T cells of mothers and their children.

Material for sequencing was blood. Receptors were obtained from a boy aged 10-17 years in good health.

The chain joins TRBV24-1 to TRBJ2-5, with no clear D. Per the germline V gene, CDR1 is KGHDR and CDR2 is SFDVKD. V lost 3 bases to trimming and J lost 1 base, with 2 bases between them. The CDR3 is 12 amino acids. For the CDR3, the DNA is TGTGCCACCAGTGATATCCAAGAGACCCAGTACTTC. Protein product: CATSDIQETQYF.

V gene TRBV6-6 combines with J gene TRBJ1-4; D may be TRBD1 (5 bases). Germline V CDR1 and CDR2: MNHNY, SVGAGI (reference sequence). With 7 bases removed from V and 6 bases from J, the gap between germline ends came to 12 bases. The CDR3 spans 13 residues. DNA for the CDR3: TGTGCCAGCATGCTCAGGGAGGATGAAAAACTGTTTTTT. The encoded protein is CASMLREDEKLFF.

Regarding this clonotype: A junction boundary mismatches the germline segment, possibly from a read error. CDR3 nucleotides: TGTGCCACCGGCAGAGATCCGGGGGGAGAGACCCAGTACTTC. Translation: CATGRDPGGETQYF. The chain joins TRBV15 to TRBJ2-5, with 7 nucleotides matching TRBD2. The CDR3 covers 14 residues. Germline assignment: CDR1 LNHNV and CDR2 YYDKDF (reference sequence). The full variable domain, rest sourced from reference TRBV15 and TRBJ2-5, is DAMVIQNPRYQVTQFGKPVTLSCSQTLNHNVMYWYQQKSSQAPKLLFHYYDKDFNNEADTPDNFQSRRPNTSFCFLDIRSPGLGDTAMYLCATGRDPGGETQYFGPGTRLLVL.

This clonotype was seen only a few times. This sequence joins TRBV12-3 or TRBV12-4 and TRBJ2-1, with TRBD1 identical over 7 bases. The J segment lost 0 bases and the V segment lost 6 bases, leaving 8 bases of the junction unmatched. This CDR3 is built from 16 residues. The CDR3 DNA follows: TGTGCCAGCAGCCGACAGGGCTCGGGCTCCTACAATGAGCAGTTCTTC. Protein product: CASSRQGSGSYNEQFF.

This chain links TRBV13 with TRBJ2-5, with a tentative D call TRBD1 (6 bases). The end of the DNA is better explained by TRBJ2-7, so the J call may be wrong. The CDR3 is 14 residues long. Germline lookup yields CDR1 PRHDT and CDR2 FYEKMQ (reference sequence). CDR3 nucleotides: TGTGCCAGCAGCTTAGGGGGGGCGGTCTACGAGCAGTACTTC. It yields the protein CASSLGGAVYEQYF.

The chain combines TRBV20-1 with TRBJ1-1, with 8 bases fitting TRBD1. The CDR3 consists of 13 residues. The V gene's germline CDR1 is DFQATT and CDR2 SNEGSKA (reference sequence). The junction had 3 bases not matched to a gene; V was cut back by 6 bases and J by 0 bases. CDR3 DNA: TGCAGTGCCCGGGGACAGGTGAACACTGAAGCTTTCTTT. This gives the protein CSARGQVNTEAFF.

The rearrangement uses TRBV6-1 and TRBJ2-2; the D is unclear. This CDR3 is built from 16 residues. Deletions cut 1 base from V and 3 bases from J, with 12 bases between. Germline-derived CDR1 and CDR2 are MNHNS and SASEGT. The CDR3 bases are TGTGCCAGCAGTGAAGAGGGCCCGCCGGACACCGGGGAGCTGTTTTTT. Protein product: CASSEEGPPDTGELFF.

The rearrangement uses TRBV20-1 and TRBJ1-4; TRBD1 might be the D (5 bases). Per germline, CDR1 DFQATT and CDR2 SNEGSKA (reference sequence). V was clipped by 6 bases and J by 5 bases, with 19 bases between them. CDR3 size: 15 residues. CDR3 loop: CSASGTKPWNEKLFF. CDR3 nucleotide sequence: TGCAGTGCCTCGGGGACCAAACCTTGGAATGAAAAACTGTTTTTT.

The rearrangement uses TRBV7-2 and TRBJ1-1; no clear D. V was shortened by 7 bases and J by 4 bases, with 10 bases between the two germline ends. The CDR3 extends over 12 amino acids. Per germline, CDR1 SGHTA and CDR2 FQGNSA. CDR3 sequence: CASNRPSTEAFF. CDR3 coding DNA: TGTGCCAGCAACCGCCCCTCCACTGAAGCTTTCTTT.